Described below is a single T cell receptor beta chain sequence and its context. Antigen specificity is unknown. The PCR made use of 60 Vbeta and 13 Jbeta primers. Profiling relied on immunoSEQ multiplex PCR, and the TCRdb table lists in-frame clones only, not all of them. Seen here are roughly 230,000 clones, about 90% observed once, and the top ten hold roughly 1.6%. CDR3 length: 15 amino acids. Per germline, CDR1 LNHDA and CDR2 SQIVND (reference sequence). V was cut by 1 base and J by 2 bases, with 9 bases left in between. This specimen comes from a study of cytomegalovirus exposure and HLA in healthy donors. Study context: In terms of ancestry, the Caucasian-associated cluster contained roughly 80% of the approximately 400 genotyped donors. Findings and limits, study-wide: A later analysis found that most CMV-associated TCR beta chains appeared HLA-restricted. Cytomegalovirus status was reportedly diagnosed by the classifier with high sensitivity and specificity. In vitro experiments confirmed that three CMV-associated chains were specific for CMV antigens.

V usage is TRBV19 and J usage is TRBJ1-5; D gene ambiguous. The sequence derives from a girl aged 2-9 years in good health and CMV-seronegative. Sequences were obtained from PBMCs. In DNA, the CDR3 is TGTGCCAGTAGTATAGTTAGGAGGGGCAATCAGCCCCAGCATTTT. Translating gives CASSIVRRGNQPQHF.